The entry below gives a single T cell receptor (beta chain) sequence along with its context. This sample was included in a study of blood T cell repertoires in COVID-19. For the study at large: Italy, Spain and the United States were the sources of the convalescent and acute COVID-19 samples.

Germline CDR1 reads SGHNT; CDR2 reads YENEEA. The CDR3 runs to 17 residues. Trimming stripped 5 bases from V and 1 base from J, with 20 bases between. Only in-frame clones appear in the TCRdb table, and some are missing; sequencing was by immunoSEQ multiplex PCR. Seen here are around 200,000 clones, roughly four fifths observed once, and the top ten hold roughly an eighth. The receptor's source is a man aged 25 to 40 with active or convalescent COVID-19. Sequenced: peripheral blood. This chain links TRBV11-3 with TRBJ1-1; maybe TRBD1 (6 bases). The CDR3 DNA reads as TGTGCCAGCAGCAATCCGCCGCCCGGACAGACGAACACTGAAGCTTTCTTT. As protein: CASSNPPPGQTNTEAFF.